What follows are 26 T cell receptor beta chains derived from one specimen sequenced in a study of T cells in localized non-small cell lung cancer (dated by TCRdb to the early 2020s). Receptor libraries were prepared by the immunoSEQ multiplex PCR assay. Imported from immuneACCESS, the table was reduced by TCRdb to in-frame sequences with V and J called. These copies leave out some clones; in studies compared against another copy, an unresolved V gene accounts for under half, and the cause of the remainder is not known. In all, the sample holds 40,000 or so clones, and 79% of those were seen once. The ten top clones hold 30% to 35% of the sample. The sequencing here drew on PBMCs, taken before any cancer treatment. These receptor sequences come from a woman aged 40-70 years with stage II squamous cell lung carcinoma.

The chain uses TRBV6-5 and TRBJ2-7; TRBD1 matches 8 bases. Looked up from germline, CDR1 is MNHEY and CDR2 is SVGAGI. V lost 6 bases to trimming and J lost 1 base; unmatched junction nucleotides: 8. This CDR3 comprises 15 residues. DNA for the CDR3: TGTGCCAGCAGAGACTCCGGGACAGGTTCCTACGAGCAGTACGTC. Translation: CASRDSGTGSYEQYV.

The chain uses TRBV6-1 and TRBJ1-1, with a weak D call TRBD1 (6 bases). V lost 6 bases to trimming and J lost 4 bases, with 18 bases between them. The CDR3 has 15 amino acids. Germline loops: CDR1 MNHNS, CDR2 SASEGT. CDR3 nucleotide sequence: TGTGCCAGCAGGGACGCAGGGGAAGATAGCACTGAAGCTTTCTTT. As protein: CASRDAGEDSTEAFF.

The CDR3 DNA sequence: TGTGCCAGCAAGGAGCGAGAACTCCAAGAGACCCAGTACTTC. Protein sequence: CASKERELQETQYF. V gene TRBV2 combines with J gene TRBJ2-5; D gene uncertain. The germline V and J ends were trimmed by 7 bases and 1 base, with 13 bases remaining between them. Germline V gene lookup returns CDR1 SNHLY and CDR2 FYNNEI. CDR3 size: 14 residues.

This rearrangement joins TRBV6-4 to TRBJ2-2; D unclear. V was shortened by 5 bases and J by 0 bases, with 13 bases between the two germline ends. This CDR3 has 16 amino acids. The germline gives CDR1 MRHNA, CDR2 SNTAGT. The chain's CDR3 is CASSPLGGANTGELFF. The CDR3 DNA reads as TGTGCCAGCAGTCCCCTCGGCGGCGCGAACACCGGGGAGCTGTTTTTT.

This chain connects TRBV5-1 to TRBJ2-1; possible D gene TRBD1, 5 bases. The CDR3 runs to 13 residues. V dropped 4 bases and J dropped 9 bases, with 14 bases sitting between them. Germline V gene lookup returns CDR1 SGHRS and CDR2 YFSETQ. CDR3 region: CASSPGQGPEQFF. The CDR3 nucleotides are TGCGCCAGCAGCCCCGGTCAGGGCCCTGAGCAGTTCTTC. Together with reference TRBV5-1 and TRBJ2-1, the CDR3 gives the full variable domain: KAGVTQTPRYLIKTRGQQVTLSCSPISGHRSVSWYQQTPGQGLQFLFEYFSETQRNKGNFPGRFSGRQFSNSRSEMNVSTLELGDSALYLCASSPGQGPEQFFGPGTRLTVL.

The V gene is TRBV27, the J gene TRBJ1-6; D is uncertain. The V and J ends lost 8 bases and 6 bases respectively, with 8 bases between them. CDR1 and CDR2 (germline): MNHEY, SMNVEV (reference sequence). This CDR3 has 12 residues. The CDR3 region is CASRTPNSPLHF. For the CDR3, the DNA is TGTGCCAGCCGCACCCCTAATTCACCCCTCCACTTT.

There are a few counts of this clone. The chain links TRBV6-6 to TRBJ2-5; the D gene is possibly TRBD2 (6 bases). Trimming stripped 0 bases from V and 5 bases from J, with 16 bases between. The CDR3 runs 16 residues. Per the germline V gene, CDR1 is MNHNY and CDR2 is SVGAGI (reference sequence). The CDR3 DNA reads as TGTGCCAGCAGTTACTCGCGGGGAGCATTGCAGGAGACCCAGTACTTC. This translates into CASSYSRGALQETQYF.

The sample holds many counts of this clone. The rearrangement links TRBV9 to TRBJ2-5, with TRBD2 matching 9 bases. The V segment lost 4 bases and the J segment 2 bases; nucleotides outside the gene matches: 9. The CDR3 spans 16 residues. Germline CDR1 is SGDLS and CDR2 is YYNGEE. Written as DNA, the CDR3 is TGTGCCAGCAGCCCCCCGGCTAGCGGGGATCAAGAGACCCAGTACTTC. The encoded protein is CASSPPASGDQETQYF.

This clone is a singleton in its sample. The chain has TRBV5-1 and TRBJ1-4; D gene ambiguous. Between the trimmed V and J ends, which lost 4 bases and 3 bases, there was a span of 10 bases. Per the germline V gene, CDR1 is SGHRS and CDR2 is YFSETQ. The CDR3 has 14 amino acids. CDR3 sequence: CASSSQGSNEKLFF. For the CDR3, the DNA is TGCGCCAGCAGCAGCCAAGGGTCTAATGAAAAACTGTTTTTT.

The CDR3 DNA follows: TGTGCCAGCAGTTCCCTAAGGGGACCCTTGCCAGATACGCAGTATTTT. Encoded protein: CASSSLRGPLPDTQYF. The chain uses TRBV11-2 and TRBJ2-3; D may be TRBD1 or TRBD2 (5 bases each). CDR3 length: 16 amino acids. V lost 6 bases to trimming and J lost 4 bases, with 20 bases between them. Per germline, CDR1 SGHAT and CDR2 FQNNGV.

The sample holds one count of this clone. The junction departs from the called germline gene at one end, perhaps through a read error. The CDR3 DNA sequence: TGTGCCAGCAGTAAAGCACCCACAGACAATGAGCAGTTCTTC. Translation: CASSKAPTDNEQFF. The rearrangement links TRBV2 to TRBJ2-1; D is unclear. The germline CDR1 and CDR2 sequences are SNHLY and FYNNEI. The CDR3 covers 14 residues.

The chain couples TRBV7-9 to TRBJ2-7; D is possibly TRBD1 (6 bases). The ends were cut back, 5 bases at V and 3 bases at J, with 11 bases in the middle. CDR3 length: 13 amino acids. Germline loops: CDR1 SEHNR, CDR2 FQNEAQ (reference sequence). Here the CDR3 reads CASSRTDLYEQYF. The CDR3, as DNA: TGTGCCAGCAGCCGGACAGACCTCTACGAGCAGTACTTC.

The chain links TRBV29-1 to TRBJ2-5, with no clear D. This CDR3 is 14 amino acids long. V was clipped by 3 bases and J by 4 bases, with 15 bases between them. CDR1 SQVTM and CDR2 ANQGSEA come from the germline V gene. The CDR3 here is CSVDLGPSGETQYF. Written as DNA, the CDR3 is TGCAGCGTTGACTTAGGGCCCTCAGGAGAGACCCAGTACTTC.

This chain uses TRBV29-1 with TRBJ2-5; 11 bases align to TRBD2. The CDR3 has 17 amino acids. CDR1 and CDR2 from the germline V gene are SQVTM and ANQGSEA. V was pared by 3 bases and J by 1 base, with 10 bases of the junction left unmatched. The CDR3, as DNA: TGCAGCGTTGAGTGGATGAAGGGGACTAGCGGCCAAGAGACCCAGTACTTC. Translated, it gives CSVEWMKGTSGQETQYF.

This sequence joins TRBV5-6 and TRBJ2-5, with D maybe TRBD1 (5 bases). Looked up from germline, CDR1 is SGHDT and CDR2 is YYEEEE. The length of the CDR3 is 15 residues. V was shortened by 0 bases and J by 0 bases, with 9 bases between the two germline ends. CDR3: CASSLESGYQETQYF. CDR3 in DNA: TGTGCCAGCAGCTTGGAATCAGGGTACCAAGAGACCCAGTACTTC.

The chain recombines TRBV2 with TRBJ2-7, with 11 nucleotides matching TRBD2. Germline-derived CDR1 and CDR2 are SNHLY and FYNNEI. Unmatched junction bases numbered 10, after V lost 3 bases and J lost 3 bases. The CDR3 has 17 amino acids. CDR3 in amino acids: CASSDGTSGLSFYEQYF. The CDR3 DNA sequence: TGTGCCAGCAGTGATGGGACTAGCGGCCTTTCTTTCTACGAGCAGTACTTC. Complete variable domain (other parts from reference TRBV2 and TRBJ2-7): EPEVTQTPSHQVTQMGQEVILRCVPISNHLYFYWYRQILGQKVEFLVSFYNNEISEKSEIFDDQFSVERPDGSNFTLKIRSTKLEDSAMYFCASSDGTSGLSFYEQYFGPGTRLTVT.

In this sample, this clone turned up a few times. The rearrangement joins TRBV6-6 to TRBJ1-1; D not resolved. The CDR3 is made up of 14 amino acids. Germline CDR1 reads MNHNY; CDR2 reads SVGAGI (reference sequence). V lost 8 bases and J 0 bases, leaving 13 bases between the germline ends. The CDR3 DNA is TGTGCCAGCGCCGAGGGAGGCTTGAACACTGAAGCTTTCTTT. This translates into CASAEGGLNTEAFF.

This clone was seen more than once but under ten times. This chain joins TRBV7-9 and TRBJ2-5, with D uncertain. Between the trimmed V and J ends, which lost 4 bases and 0 bases, there was a span of 18 bases. Germline CDR1 reads SEHNR; CDR2 reads FQNEAQ (reference sequence). The length of the CDR3 is 17 residues. The CDR3 nucleotides are TGTGCCAGCAGCTCGATTACAAGCGCCCCGTACCAAGAGACCCAGTACTTC. This sequence encodes CASSSITSAPYQETQYF.

This clone showed up just a few times. The chain is built from TRBV15 and TRBJ2-3; D gene ambiguous. In germline, CDR1 is LNHNV, CDR2 YYDKDF (reference sequence). V shed 0 bases and J shed 1 base, with 5 bases lying between them. The CDR3 spans 14 residues. CDR3 sequence (DNA): TGTGCCACCAGCAGAGATCCGGGCACAGATACGCAGTATTTT. It specifies CATSRDPGTDTQYF. Supplemented by reference TRBV15 and TRBJ2-3, the full variable domain reads DAMVIQNPRYQVTQFGKPVTLSCSQTLNHNVMYWYQQKSSQAPKLLFHYYDKDFNNEADTPDNFQSRRPNTSFCFLDIRSPGLGDTAMYLCATSRDPGTDTQYFGPGTRLTVL.

V is TRBV27 and J is TRBJ1-1; no firm D call. The length of the CDR3 is 14 residues. Germline V gene sequence: CDR1 MNHEY, CDR2 SMNVEV (reference sequence). The ends were cut back, 6 bases at V and 7 bases at J, with 18 bases in the middle. DNA of the CDR3: TGTGCCAGCAGCCGCATCGGACCCGGGCGTGAAGCTTTCTTT. Its translation is CASSRIGPGREAFF.

The CDR3 here is CASSLGHGGGGSEKLFF. The CDR3 bases are TGTGCCAGCAGCTTAGGACACGGAGGAGGGGGGAGTGAAAAACTGTTTTTT. This chain connects TRBV11-2 to TRBJ1-4; D is perhaps TRBD1 (6 bases). Germline V gene data show CDR1 as SGHAT and CDR2 as FQNNGV. V lost 1 base, J lost 7 bases, and 19 bases lay in between. The CDR3 runs 17 residues.

The chain couples TRBV19 to TRBJ1-5; a possible D gene is TRBD1 (5 bases). Germline loops: CDR1 LNHDA, CDR2 SQIVND (reference sequence). The CDR3 sequence is 13 residues long. V was shortened by 5 bases and J by 3 bases, with 8 bases between the two germline ends. The CDR3 DNA reads TGTGCCAGTAGTCCCGGGGCCAATCAGCCCCAGCATTTT. This gives the protein CASSPGANQPQHF.

Concerning this clone: Other DNA sequences in the same sample also yield this CDR3. The chain links TRBV5-6 to TRBJ1-3; the D is unclear. With 0 bases removed from V and 1 base from J, the gap between germline ends came to 17 bases. The CDR3 loop spans 18 amino acids. From germline, CDR1 is SGHDT and CDR2 YYEEEE. The CDR3 sequence: CASSLERLQVESGNTIYF. The CDR3, as DNA: TGTGCCAGCAGCTTGGAGCGGTTGCAGGTGGAATCTGGAAACACCATATATTTT. The whole variable domain, filled in from reference TRBV5-6 and TRBJ1-3, reads DAGVTQSPTHLIKTRGQQVTLRCSPKSGHDTVSWYQQALGQGPQFIFQYYEEEERQRGNFPDRFSGHQFPNYSSELNVNALLLGDSALYLCASSLERLQVESGNTIYFGEGSWLTVV.

The genes are TRBV6-5 and TRBJ2-1; TRBD2 might be the D (6 bases). The V gene's germline CDR1 is MNHEY and CDR2 SVGAGI. There are 15 residues in the CDR3. The V gene lost 6 bases and the J gene lost 4 bases, with 16 bases spanning the gap. The CDR3 DNA reads as TGTGCCAGCAGCCCCACCCGACTAGTTTACAATGAGCAGTTCTTC. Its translation: CASSPTRLVYNEQFF.

J is TRBJ2-7 and V is TRBV5-5; D may be TRBD1 (5 bases). The CDR3 sequence is 14 residues long. The germline V and J ends were trimmed by 2 bases and 6 bases, with 15 bases remaining between them. Germline V gives CDR1 SGHKS, CDR2 YYEKEE (reference sequence). The CDR3 coding sequence is TGTGCCAGCAGCTTTACGGGCAGGGCCGGCGAGCAGTACGTC. Protein: CASSFTGRAGEQYV.

In this sample, this clone turned up a few times. One end of the junction fails to match germline, which may point to a read error. The J gene is TRBJ2-5, the V gene TRBV11-3; D ambiguous. Germline CDR1 is SGHNT and CDR2 is YENEEA. The CDR3 sequence is 12 residues long. CDR3 DNA: TGTGCCAGCAGCTTGGACGGAGAGGCCCAGTACTTC. Encoded protein: CASSLDGEAQYF.